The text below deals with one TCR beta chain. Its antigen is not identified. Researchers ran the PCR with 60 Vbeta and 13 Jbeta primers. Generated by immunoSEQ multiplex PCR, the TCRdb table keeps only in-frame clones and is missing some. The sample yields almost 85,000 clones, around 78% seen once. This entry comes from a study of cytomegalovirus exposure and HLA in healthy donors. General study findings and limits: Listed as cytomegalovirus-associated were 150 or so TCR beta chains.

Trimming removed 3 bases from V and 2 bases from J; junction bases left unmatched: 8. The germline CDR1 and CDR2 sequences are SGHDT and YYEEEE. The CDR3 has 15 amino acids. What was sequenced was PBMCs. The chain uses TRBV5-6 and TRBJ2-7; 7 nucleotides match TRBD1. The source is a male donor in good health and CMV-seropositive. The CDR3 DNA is TGTGCCAGCAGCTCAACAGGGGTAGGAACCTACGAGCAGTACTTC. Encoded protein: CASSSTGVGTYEQYF. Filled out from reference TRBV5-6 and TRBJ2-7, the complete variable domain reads DAGVTQSPTHLIKTRGQQVTLRCSPKSGHDTVSWYQQALGQGPQFIFQYYEEEERQRGNFPDRFSGHQFPNYSSELNVNALLLGDSALYLCASSSTGVGTYEQYFGPGTRLTVT.